This entry features one T cell receptor beta chain sequence. The antigen is unknown. This entry is derived from a study of T cell responses to AZD1222 COVID-19 vaccine. Study observations and caveats: Nearly half of unique spike-specific TCRs reportedly avoided B.1.351 and B.1.1.7 mutated regions. The study found vaccine-associated CD4 TCRs spanning spike, dominant at 160-218 and 743-854. A mostly white British donor set with more females was recruited, and clonal diversity was possibly underestimated. The study identified only a handful of AZD1222 recipients as seropositive at baseline.

This CDR3 is built from 13 residues. Per germline, CDR1 MNHEY and CDR2 SVGAGI. V was trimmed by 5 bases and J by 1 base, leaving 8 bases between them. The method was immunoSEQ multiplex PCR; TCRdb's version includes in-frame clones alone and lacks a portion of them. The profile shows 100,000 to 150,000 clones, more than 90% of them singletons. This chain uses TRBV6-5 with TRBJ1-1; possible D gene TRBD1, 6 bases. This clonotype was sampled from an adult who received the AZD1222 COVID-19 vaccine. Sequenced material: peripheral blood, taken 28 days after the second AZD1222 dose. CDR3 nucleotide sequence: TGTGCCAGCAGTCGGACAGAGAACACTGAAGCTTTCTTT. Amino acid sequence: CASSRTENTEAFF.